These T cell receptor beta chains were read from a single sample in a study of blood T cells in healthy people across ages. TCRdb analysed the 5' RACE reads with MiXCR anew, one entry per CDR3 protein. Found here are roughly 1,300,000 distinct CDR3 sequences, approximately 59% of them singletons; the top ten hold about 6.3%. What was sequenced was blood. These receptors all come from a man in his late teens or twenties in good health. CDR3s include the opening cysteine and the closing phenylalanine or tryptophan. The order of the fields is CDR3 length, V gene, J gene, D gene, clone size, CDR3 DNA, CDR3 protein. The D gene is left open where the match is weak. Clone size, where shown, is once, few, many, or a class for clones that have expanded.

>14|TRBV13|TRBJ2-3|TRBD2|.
TGTGCCAGCAGCCTTAGCGGGGGTCTGTATACGCAGTATTTT
CASSLSGGLYTQYF
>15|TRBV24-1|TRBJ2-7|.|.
TGTGCCACCAGTGATTTGGACAGCCGGTCCTACGAGCAGTACTTC
CATSDLDSRSYEQYF
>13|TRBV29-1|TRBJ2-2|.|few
TGCAGCGTTGAAGGGTCAGACACCGGGGAGCTGTTTTTT
CSVEGSDTGELFF
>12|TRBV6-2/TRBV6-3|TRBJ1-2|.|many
TGTGCCAGCAGTTCTGGGACATATGGCTACACCTTC
CASSSGTYGYTF
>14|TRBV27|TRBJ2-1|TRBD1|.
TGTGCCAGCAGCGGGACAGGGAATCGCAATGAGCAGTTCTTC
CASSGTGNRNEQFF
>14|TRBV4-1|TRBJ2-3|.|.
TGCGCCAGCAGCCATCGGTTGCCCACAGATACGCAGTATTTT
CASSHRLPTDTQYF
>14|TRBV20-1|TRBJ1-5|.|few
TGCAGTGCTAGCCCAGGCTACGGGGATCAGCCCCAGCATTTT
CSASPGYGDQPQHF
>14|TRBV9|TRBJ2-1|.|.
TGTGCCAGCAGCTTCCTCGGACAGCCGAATGAGCAGTTCTTC
CASSFLGQPNEQFF
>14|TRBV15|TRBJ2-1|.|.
TGTGCCACCTCCTTTGGGCGGAGTAGTTTGGAGCAGTTCTTC
CATSFGRSSLEQFF
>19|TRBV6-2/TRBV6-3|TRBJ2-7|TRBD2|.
TGTGCCAGCAGTTACTCTGGGCCAATAGCGGGGGTTCCCTACAATGAGCAGTACTTC
CASSYSGPIAGVPYNEQYF
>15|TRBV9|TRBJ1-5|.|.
TGTGCCAGCAGCGTAGATGACTCAAGGGATCAGCCCCAGCATTTT
CASSVDDSRDQPQHF
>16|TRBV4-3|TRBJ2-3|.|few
TGCGCCAGCAGCCCTAATTTGGACTCATACACAGATACGCAGTATTTT
CASSPNLDSYTDTQYF
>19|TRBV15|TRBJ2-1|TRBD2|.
TGTGCCACCAGCAGAGATCTAAAGGGACTAGCGGGAGATAAGAATGAGCAGTTCTTC
CATSRDLKGLAGDKNEQFF
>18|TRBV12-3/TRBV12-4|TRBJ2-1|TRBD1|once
TGTGCCAGCAGTTTATGGACAGGGGACACCCGGGACTTCAATGAGCAGTTCTTC
CASSLWTGDTRDFNEQFF
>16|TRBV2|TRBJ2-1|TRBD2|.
TGTGCCAGCACAATCCAAGGGACTAGCGGGGGATTTGTGCAGTTCTTC
CASTIQGTSGGFVQFF
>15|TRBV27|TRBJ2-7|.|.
TGTGCCAGCAGTTCCATACGGCTTCCCCACTACGAGCAGTACTTC
CASSSIRLPHYEQYF
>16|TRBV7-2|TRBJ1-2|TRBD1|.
TGTGCCAGCAGCTTAGTAATTGGACAGGGAATGGATGGCTACACCTTC
CASSLVIGQGMDGYTF
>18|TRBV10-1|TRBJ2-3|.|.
TGCGCCAGCAGTGGGGCTAGCCGGCATGGTACACACGCAGATACGCAGTATTTT
CASSGASRHGTHADTQYF
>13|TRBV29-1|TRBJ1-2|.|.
TGCAGCGTTGAAGATCGGCCAGACTATGGCTACACCTTC
CSVEDRPDYGYTF
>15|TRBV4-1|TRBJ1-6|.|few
TGCGCCAGCAGCGGAGGTCCGCTCGACAATTCACCCCTCCACTTT
CASSGGPLDNSPLHF
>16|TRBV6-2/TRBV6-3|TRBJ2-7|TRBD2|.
TGTGCCAGCAGTTACTCAAGACTAGCGGACTTCTACGAGCAGTACTTC
CASSYSRLADFYEQYF
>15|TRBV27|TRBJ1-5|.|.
TGTGCCAGCAGCTCACTCCCGGCCAGGAGGCAGCCCCAGCATTTT
CASSSLPARRQPQHF
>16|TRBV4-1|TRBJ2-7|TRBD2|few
TGCGCCAGCAGCCTACGGACTAGCGGGACCAGCTACGAGCAGTACTTC
CASSLRTSGTSYEQYF
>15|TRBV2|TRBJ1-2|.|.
TGTGCCAGCAGTGAACAGGTAAGGCCTAACTATGGCTACACCTTC
CASSEQVRPNYGYTF
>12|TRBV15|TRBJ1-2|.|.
TGTGCCACCAGCATCGAACACTATGGCTACACCTTC
CATSIEHYGYTF
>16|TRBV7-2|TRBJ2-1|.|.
TGTGCCAGCAGCTTAGCGAGCAGGGTACACTACAATGAGCAGTTCTTC
CASSLASRVHYNEQFF
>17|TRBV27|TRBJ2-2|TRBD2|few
TGTGCCAGCAGTTTAAGCGGGGCGGGATTGAACACCGGGGAGCTGTTTTTT
CASSLSGAGLNTGELFF
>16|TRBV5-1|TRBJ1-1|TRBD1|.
TGCGCCAGCAGCACAGGACAGGGGGCGGCTGGCACTGAAGCTTTCTTT
CASSTGQGAAGTEAFF
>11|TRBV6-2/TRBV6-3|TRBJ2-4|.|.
TGTGCCAGCGGCGGTAAAAACATTCAGTACTTC
CASGGKNIQYF
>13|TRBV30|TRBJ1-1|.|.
TGTGCCTCCTGCCTTGGTAGGAACACTGAAGCTTTCTTT
CASCLGRNTEAFF
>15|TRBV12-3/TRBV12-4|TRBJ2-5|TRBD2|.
TGTGCCAGCAGCCGGGGGACTACCACATGGGGGGAGCAGTACTTC
CASSRGTTTWGEQYF
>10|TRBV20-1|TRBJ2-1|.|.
TGCAGTGCTGGGGGGGCGCAGCAGTTCTTC
CSAGGAQQFF
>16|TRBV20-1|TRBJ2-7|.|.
TGCAGTGCTAGAGATGGCCGGGAATTTGGGCCATACGAGCAGTACTTC
CSARDGREFGPYEQYF
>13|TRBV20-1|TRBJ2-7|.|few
TGCAGTGCTAGGCCTCCTAGCGACTACGAGCAGTACTTC
CSARPPSDYEQYF
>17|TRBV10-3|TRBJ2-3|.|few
TGTGCCATCAGTCCGCCTATTAGGCAGGGGGGTGGCGATACGCAGTATTTT
CAISPPIRQGGGDTQYF
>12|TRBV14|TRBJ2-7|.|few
TGTGCCAGCAGCCACCCCTATACCGAGCAGTACTTC
CASSHPYTEQYF
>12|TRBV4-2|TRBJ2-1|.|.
TGTGCCAGCAGCCAAGAGGGAGAATTGGAGTTCTTC
CASSQEGELEFF
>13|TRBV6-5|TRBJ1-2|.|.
TGTGCCAGCAGTACAGGAATTAACTATGGCTACACCTTC
CASSTGINYGYTF
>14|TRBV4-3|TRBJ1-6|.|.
TGCGCCAGCAGCCAGGGACACAAGAATTCACCCCTCCACTTT
CASSQGHKNSPLHF
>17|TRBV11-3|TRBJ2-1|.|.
TGTGCCAGCAGCTCTTACGGGGCTAGCGCTAGGGACAATGAGCAGTTCTTC
CASSSYGASARDNEQFF
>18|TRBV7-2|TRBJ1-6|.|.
TGTGCCAGCAGCTTATTGGGCCCCCCTCAGGGAGGTAATTCACCCCTCCACTTT
CASSLLGPPQGGNSPLHF
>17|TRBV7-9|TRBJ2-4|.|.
TGTGCCAGCAGCTTAGCGGGAGAGGCAGGGAATAAAAACATTCAGTACTTC
CASSLAGEAGNKNIQYF
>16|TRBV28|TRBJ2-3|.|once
TGTGCCAGCAGTTCCCCTGGGGGGGGCGCGGAAGATACGCAGTATTTT
CASSSPGGGAEDTQYF
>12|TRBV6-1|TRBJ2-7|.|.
TGTGCCAGCACCAGGGACGCCTACGAGCAGTACTTC
CASTRDAYEQYF
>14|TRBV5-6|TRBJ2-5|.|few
TGTGCCAGCAGCTTGTCGGCAGGACAAGAGACCCAGTACTTC
CASSLSAGQETQYF
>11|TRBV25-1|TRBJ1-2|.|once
TGTGCCAGCATGAACAACTATGGCTACACCTTC
CASMNNYGYTF
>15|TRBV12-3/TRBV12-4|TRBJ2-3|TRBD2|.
TGTGCCAGCGATTTACTAGCGGGGACCACAGATACGCAGTATTTT
CASDLLAGTTDTQYF
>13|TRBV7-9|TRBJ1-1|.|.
TGTGCCAGCAGCAAAATTTCGGGGACTGAAGCTTTCTTT
CASSKISGTEAFF
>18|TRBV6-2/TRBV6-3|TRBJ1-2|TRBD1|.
TGTGCCAGCAGTTACTCCCTTCCCCCACAGGGGACTAACTATGGCTACACCTTC
CASSYSLPPQGTNYGYTF
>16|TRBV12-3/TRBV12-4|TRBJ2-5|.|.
TGTGCCAGCAGCCCGGTGATGGGGGTAATCCAAGAGACCCAGTACTTC
CASSPVMGVIQETQYF
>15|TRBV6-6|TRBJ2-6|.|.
TGTGCCAGCATACGGAGGGGGTCTGGGGCCAACGTCCTGACTTTC
CASIRRGSGANVLTF
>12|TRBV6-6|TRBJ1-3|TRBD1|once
TGTGCCAGCAGTTACTCAGGGGGCTCCATATATTTT
CASSYSGGSIYF
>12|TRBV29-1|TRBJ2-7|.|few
TGCAGCGTTGAAGATAGTATGATGGGGCAGTACTTC
CSVEDSMMGQYF
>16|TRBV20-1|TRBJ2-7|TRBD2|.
TGCAGTGCTAGAGATGGCGCTAGGCTAGCGGGAAGCGAGCAGTACTTC
CSARDGARLAGSEQYF
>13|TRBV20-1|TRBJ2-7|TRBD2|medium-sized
TGCAGTGCTAGTAGCGGGGATGTTTACGAGCAGTACTTC
CSASSGDVYEQYF
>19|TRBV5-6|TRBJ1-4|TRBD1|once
TGTGCCAGCAGCGGTCCAGACCGGGACAGGGAAGGACGGCGCGAAAAACTGTTTTTT
CASSGPDRDREGRREKLFF
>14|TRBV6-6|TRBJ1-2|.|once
TGTGCCAGCAACCCTAACCCCACAGGGACCGGCTACACCTTC
CASNPNPTGTGYTF
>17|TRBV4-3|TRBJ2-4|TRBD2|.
TGCGCCAGCAGCCTGAGGACTAGCGGGGGGACTAAAAACATTCAGTACTTC
CASSLRTSGGTKNIQYF
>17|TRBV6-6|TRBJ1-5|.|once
TGTGCCAGCAGTTACCCCGGGGGCGGGCAGGGTAATCAGCCCCAGCATTTT
CASSYPGGGQGNQPQHF